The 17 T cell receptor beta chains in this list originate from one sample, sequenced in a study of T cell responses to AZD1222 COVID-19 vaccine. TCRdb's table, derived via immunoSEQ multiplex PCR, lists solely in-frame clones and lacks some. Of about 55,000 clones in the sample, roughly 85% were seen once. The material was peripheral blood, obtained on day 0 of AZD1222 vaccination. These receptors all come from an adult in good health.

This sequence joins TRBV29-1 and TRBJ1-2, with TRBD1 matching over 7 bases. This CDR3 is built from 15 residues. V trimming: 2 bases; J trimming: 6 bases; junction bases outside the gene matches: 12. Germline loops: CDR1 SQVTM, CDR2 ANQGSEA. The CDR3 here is CSVETKKTGSHGYTF. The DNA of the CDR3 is TGCAGCGTTGAAACAAAGAAGACAGGGTCTCATGGCTACACCTTC. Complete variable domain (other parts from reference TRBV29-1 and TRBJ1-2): SAVISQKPSRDICQRGTSLTIQCQVDSQVTMMFWYRQQPGQSLTLIATANQGSEATYESGFVIDKFPISRPNLTFSTLTVSNMSPEDSSIYLCSVETKKTGSHGYTFGSGTRLTVV.

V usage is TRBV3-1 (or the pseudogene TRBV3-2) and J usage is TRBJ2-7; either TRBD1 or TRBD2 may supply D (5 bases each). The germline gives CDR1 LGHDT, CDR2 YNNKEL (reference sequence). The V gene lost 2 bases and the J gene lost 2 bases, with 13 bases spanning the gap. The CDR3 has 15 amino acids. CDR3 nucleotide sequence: TGTGCCAGCAGCCAAAAGGCGAGGGACCCCTACGAGCAGTACTTC. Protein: CASSQKARDPYEQYF.

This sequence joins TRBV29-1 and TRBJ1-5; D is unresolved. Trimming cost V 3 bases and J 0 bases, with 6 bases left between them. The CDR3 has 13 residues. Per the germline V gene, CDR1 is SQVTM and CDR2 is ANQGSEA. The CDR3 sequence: CSVEVNSNQPQHF. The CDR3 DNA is TGCAGCGTTGAGGTAAATAGCAATCAGCCCCAGCATTTT.

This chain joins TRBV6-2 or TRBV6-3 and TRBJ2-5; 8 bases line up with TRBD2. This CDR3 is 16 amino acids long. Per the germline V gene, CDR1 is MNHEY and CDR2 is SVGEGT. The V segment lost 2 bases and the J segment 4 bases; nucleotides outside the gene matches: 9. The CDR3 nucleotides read TGTGCCAGCAGTTACCAACGGGGGGGCCTTGGAGAGACCCAGTACTTC. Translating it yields CASSYQRGGLGETQYF.

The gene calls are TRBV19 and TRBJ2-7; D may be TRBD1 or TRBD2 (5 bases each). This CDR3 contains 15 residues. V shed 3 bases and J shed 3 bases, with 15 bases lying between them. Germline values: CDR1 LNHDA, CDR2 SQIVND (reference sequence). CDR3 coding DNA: TGTGCCAGTAGTATGGGACCCCCCCTATACTACGAGCAGTACTTC. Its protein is CASSMGPPLYYEQYF.

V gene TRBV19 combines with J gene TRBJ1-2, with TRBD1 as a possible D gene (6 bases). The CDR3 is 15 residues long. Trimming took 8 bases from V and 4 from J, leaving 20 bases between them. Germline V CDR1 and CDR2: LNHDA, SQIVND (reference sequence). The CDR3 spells CASQLKPDRIYGYTF. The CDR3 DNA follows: TGTGCCAGTCAATTAAAACCCGACAGGATCTATGGCTACACCTTC.

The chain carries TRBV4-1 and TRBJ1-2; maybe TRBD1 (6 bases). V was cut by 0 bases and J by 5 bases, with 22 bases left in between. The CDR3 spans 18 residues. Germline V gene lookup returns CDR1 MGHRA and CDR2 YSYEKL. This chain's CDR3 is CASSQDGRGGNLEYGYTF. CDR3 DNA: TGCGCCAGCAGCCAAGATGGAAGAGGGGGGAATCTTGAGTATGGCTACACCTTC.

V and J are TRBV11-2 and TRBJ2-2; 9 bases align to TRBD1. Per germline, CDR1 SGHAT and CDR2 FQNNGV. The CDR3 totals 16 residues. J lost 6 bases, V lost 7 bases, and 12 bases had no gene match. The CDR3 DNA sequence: TGTGCCAGCACTAACCCGGGACAGGGAGTTCCCGGGGAGCTGTTTTTT. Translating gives CASTNPGQGVPGELFF.

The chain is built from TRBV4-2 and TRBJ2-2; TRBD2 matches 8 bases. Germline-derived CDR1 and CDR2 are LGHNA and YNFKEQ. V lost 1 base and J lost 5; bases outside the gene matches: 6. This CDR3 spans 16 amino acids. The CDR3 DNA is TGTGCCAGCAGCCAAGCTAGCGGGTTGGGTACCGGGGAGCTGTTTTTT. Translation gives CASSQASGLGTGELFF.

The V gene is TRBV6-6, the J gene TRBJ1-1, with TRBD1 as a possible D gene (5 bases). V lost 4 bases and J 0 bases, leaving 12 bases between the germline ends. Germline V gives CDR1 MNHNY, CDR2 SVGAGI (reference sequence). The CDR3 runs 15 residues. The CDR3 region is CASSFHRQLNTEAFF. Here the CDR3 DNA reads TGTGCCAGCAGTTTCCACAGGCAACTGAACACTGAAGCTTTCTTT.

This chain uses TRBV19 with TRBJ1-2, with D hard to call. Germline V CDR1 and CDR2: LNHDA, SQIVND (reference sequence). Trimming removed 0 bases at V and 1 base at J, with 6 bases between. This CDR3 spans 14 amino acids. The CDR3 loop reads CASSIEAYNYGYTF. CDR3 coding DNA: TGTGCCAGTAGTATAGAGGCATATAACTATGGCTACACCTTC.

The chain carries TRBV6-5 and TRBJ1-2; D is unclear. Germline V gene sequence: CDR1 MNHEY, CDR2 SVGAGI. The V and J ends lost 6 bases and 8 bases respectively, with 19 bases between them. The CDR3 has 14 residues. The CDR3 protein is CASSAAPAAGGYTF. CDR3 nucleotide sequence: TGTGCCAGCAGCGCAGCCCCGGCCGCGGGGGGCTACACCTTC.

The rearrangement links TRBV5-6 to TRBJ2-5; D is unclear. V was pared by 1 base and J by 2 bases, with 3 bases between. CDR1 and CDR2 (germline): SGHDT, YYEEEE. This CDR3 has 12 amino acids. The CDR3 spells CASSLQQETQYF. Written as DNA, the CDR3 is TGTGCCAGCAGCTTGCAACAAGAGACCCAGTACTTC. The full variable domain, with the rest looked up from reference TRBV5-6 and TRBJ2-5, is DAGVTQSPTHLIKTRGQQVTLRCSPKSGHDTVSWYQQALGQGPQFIFQYYEEEERQRGNFPDRFSGHQFPNYSSELNVNALLLGDSALYLCASSLQQETQYFGPGTRLLVL.

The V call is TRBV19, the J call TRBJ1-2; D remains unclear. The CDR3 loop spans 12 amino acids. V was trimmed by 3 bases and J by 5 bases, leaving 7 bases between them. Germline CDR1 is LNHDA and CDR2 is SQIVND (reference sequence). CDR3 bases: TGTGCCAGTAGTATGAGGGAGTATGGCTACACCTTC. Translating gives CASSMREYGYTF.

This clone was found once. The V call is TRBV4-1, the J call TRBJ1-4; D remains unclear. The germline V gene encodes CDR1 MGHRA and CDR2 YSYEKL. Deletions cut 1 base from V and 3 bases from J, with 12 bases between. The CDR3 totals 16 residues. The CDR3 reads CASSQGGLGANEKLFF. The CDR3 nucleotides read TGCGCCAGCAGCCAAGGTGGACTTGGGGCTAATGAAAAACTGTTTTTT.

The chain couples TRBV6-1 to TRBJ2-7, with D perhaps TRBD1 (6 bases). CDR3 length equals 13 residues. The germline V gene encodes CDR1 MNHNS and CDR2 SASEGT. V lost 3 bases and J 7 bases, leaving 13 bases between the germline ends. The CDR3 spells CASSDYQGWEQYF. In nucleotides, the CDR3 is TGTGCCAGCAGTGATTACCAGGGGTGGGAGCAGTACTTC.

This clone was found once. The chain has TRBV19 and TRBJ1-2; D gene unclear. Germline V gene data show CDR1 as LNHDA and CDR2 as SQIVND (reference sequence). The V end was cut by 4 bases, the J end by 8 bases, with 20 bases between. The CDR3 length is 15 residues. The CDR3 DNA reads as TGTGCCAGTAGTAACTCAGTCGTCCAGACTAGGGGCTACACCTTC. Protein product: CASSNSVVQTRGYTF.